The T cell receptor (beta chain) under discussion was sequenced for a study of blood T cell repertoires in COVID-19. Looking at the study overall: COVID-19 samples, acute and convalescent, were from the United States, Italy and Spain. The analysed material was cDNA or gDNA that came from T cells, B-cell-depleted T cells, or PBMCs.

The V gene lost 6 bases and the J gene lost 2 bases, with 11 bases spanning the gap. The CDR3 consists of 14 residues. Germline V lookup: CDR1 LGHNA, CDR2 YNFKEQ. Sequencing was performed with immunoSEQ multiplex PCR; in TCRdb, only in-frame clones are kept and a portion is missing. The table lists 250,000 to 350,000 clones, around 87% of them singletons. Participants' own reports of clinical history determined their cohort assignment. The receptor was isolated from a woman between 18 and 29 years old with acute COVID-19. This chain joins TRBV4-2 and TRBJ2-1; TRBD2 might be the D (5 bases). The sequenced material came from PBMCs or T cells enriched from blood (not recorded which). In DNA form, the CDR3 reads TGTGCCAGCAGTGAGCGGAAAACCTACAATGAGCAGTTCTTC. Its protein product is CASSERKTYNEQFF.